This T cell receptor beta chain was sequenced during a study of Graves' ophthalmopathy and Graves' hyperthyroidism. Amplifying from RNA transcripts, the study obtained TCR beta CDR3 regions. First-round RT-PCR with HTBI primers preceded a second-round multiplex PCR. TCRdb passed the multiplex PCR reads through MiXCR, listing each CDR3 protein once. The sample includes almost 750,000 distinct CDR3 sequences, 35% to 50% of them seen just once. The TCR originated in an adult man with Graves' ophthalmopathy. Sequencing used peripheral blood.

CDR3 region: CASSASRPSGRTGELFF. The CDR3 DNA sequence: TGTGCCAGCAGTGCTAGCCGGCCTAGCGGGAGGACCGGGGAGCTGTTTTTT. The genes are TRBV25-1 and TRBJ2-2, with TRBD2 matching over 11 bases. There are 17 residues in the CDR3. J was trimmed by 5 bases and V by 4 bases; bases with no gene match: 9. Germline CDR1 is MGHDK and CDR2 is SYGVNS.